This is a list of T cell receptor beta chains from one sample in a study of T cell responses to AZD1222 COVID-19 vaccine. The repertoire was sequenced with immunoSEQ multiplex PCR; TCRdb's copy has only in-frame clones and lacks some. This table holds about 150,000 clones, about 90% found once. Sample: peripheral blood, taken 28 days after the second dose of the MenACWY control vaccine. These receptors were taken from an adult who received the MenACWY meningococcal vaccine as a control. Each CDR3 is given with its conserved first and last residue. D genes are given only for firm matches. Clone size, where shown, is once, few, many, or a class for clones that have expanded.

clone_size	v_call	d_call	j_call	cdr3_nt	cdr3_aa
once	TRBV15	NA	TRBJ1-6	TGTGCCACCAGCAGAGATCCGGGGAATTCACCCCTCCACTTT	CATSRDPGNSPLHF
NA	TRBV5-4	TRBD2	TRBJ2-1	TGTGCCAGCAGCCCGGGACTAGCGGGGGACAATGAGCAGTTCTTC	CASSPGLAGDNEQFF
NA	TRBV9	TRBD1	TRBJ1-2	TGTGCCAGCAGCCAAGACTTAACAGGGGCTGGCTACACCTTC	CASSQDLTGAGYTF
NA	TRBV4-3	NA	TRBJ2-7	TGCGCCAGCAGCCAAGATCTTAGTGGAGCCTACGAGCAGTACTTC	CASSQDLSGAYEQYF
NA	TRBV7-2	TRBD1	TRBJ1-3	TGTGCCAGCAGCCCAAGACAGGGGGCTGCGGGAAACACCATATATTTT	CASSPRQGAAGNTIYF
NA	TRBV10-3	NA	TRBJ2-7	TGTGCCATCAGTTCAGCGTTTCTAAACTACGAGCAGTACTTC	CAISSAFLNYEQYF
NA	TRBV5-8	NA	TRBJ2-5	TGTGCCAGCAGCCCTGAACTTGCGAGACAAGAGACCCAGTACTTC	CASSPELARQETQYF
NA	TRBV7-9	NA	TRBJ1-3	TGTGCCAGCAGCGCCACAGGGAGCTCTGGAAACACCATATATTTT	CASSATGSSGNTIYF
once	TRBV19	TRBD2	TRBJ2-5	TGTGCCAGTAGTATCTCCGGACTAGCGGGGGGACGACGCCTGGAAAGGGAGACCCAGTACTTC	CASSISGLAGGRRLERETQYF
NA	TRBV6-2/TRBV6-3	TRBD2	TRBJ2-5	TGTGCCAGCAGTTACCCAAATCCCCCACCGACTAGCGGGAAATCGGAGACCCAGTACTTC	CASSYPNPPPTSGKSETQYF
NA	TRBV12-3/TRBV12-4	TRBD1	TRBJ1-6	TGTGCCAGCAGGGGGACAGGGGCACCCCTCCACTTT	CASRGTGAPLHF
NA	TRBV6-5	NA	TRBJ2-7	TGTGCCAGCAGCAACCCCTCGACAGGCGAGCAGTACTTC	CASSNPSTGEQYF
NA	TRBV2	NA	TRBJ2-3	TGTGCCAGCAGTGAAATTAATACAGATACGCAGTATTTT	CASSEINTDTQYF
NA	TRBV10-3	TRBD1	TRBJ2-2	TGTGCCATCAGGGGGGGACAGGGGGCCGACACCGGGGAGCTGTTTTTT	CAIRGGQGADTGELFF
NA	TRBV28	NA	TRBJ2-3	TGTGCCAGCAGTGGACAGGGACTAGTCACAGATACGCAGTATTTT	CASSGQGLVTDTQYF
NA	TRBV12-3/TRBV12-4	NA	TRBJ1-1	TGTGCCAGCAGTTTAGTTTTGAACACTGAAGCTTTCTTT	CASSLVLNTEAFF
NA	TRBV28	NA	TRBJ2-7	TGTGCCAGCAGTTTGCAGGGCCATCCCTACGAGCAGTACTTC	CASSLQGHPYEQYF
NA	TRBV6-5	TRBD1	TRBJ2-3	TGTGCCAGCAGTTGGACAGGGGCCAACACAGATACGCAGTATTTT	CASSWTGANTDTQYF
NA	TRBV7-9	NA	TRBJ1-1	TGTGCCAGCACCCGGGACGAGAACACTGAAGCTTTCTTT	CASTRDENTEAFF
NA	TRBV7-9	NA	TRBJ2-1	TGTGCCAGCAGCCGATTGGGGACGGCTTACAATGAGCAGTTCTTC	CASSRLGTAYNEQFF
NA	TRBV19	NA	TRBJ2-2	TGTGCCAGTAGTGACGGGACCCGTTTTACCGGGGAGCTGTTTTTT	CASSDGTRFTGELFF
NA	TRBV9	TRBD2	TRBJ2-3	TGTGCCAGCAGACCAAGCGGGGGGGCCACAGATACGCAGTATTTT	CASRPSGGATDTQYF
NA	TRBV6-1	NA	TRBJ1-6	TGTGCCAGCAGTGACGGACAGACGTATAATTCACCCCTCCACTTT	CASSDGQTYNSPLHF
NA	TRBV6-5	NA	TRBJ2-7	TGTGCCAGCAGGATGGACAACTCCTACGAGCAGTACTTC	CASRMDNSYEQYF
NA	TRBV7-9	NA	TRBJ2-5	TGTGCCAGCAGCTTATCGGGAGAGACCCAGTACTTC	CASSLSGETQYF
NA	TRBV24-1	TRBD1	TRBJ2-2	TGTGCCACCAGTGATCCGAGACAGGGGGGCACCGGGGAGCTGTTTTTT	CATSDPRQGGTGELFF
NA	TRBV15	NA	TRBJ2-2	TGTGCCACCAGCAGAGATCAGACGAACACCGGGGAGCTGTTTTTT	CATSRDQTNTGELFF
NA	TRBV6-5	NA	TRBJ2-5	TGTGCCAGCAGTCCGAAAGCGAACAGGGCCCAGTACTTC	CASSPKANRAQYF
once	TRBV18	TRBD1	TRBJ2-5	TGTGCCAGCTCGCGAGGACAGGAGCAAGAGACCCAGTACTTC	CASSRGQEQETQYF
once	TRBV4-3	NA	TRBJ2-1	TGCGCCAGCAGCCAAGAGCATCAACGGAGTGAGCAGTTCTTC	CASSQEHQRSEQFF
NA	TRBV7-2	NA	TRBJ1-2	TGTGCCAGCAGCACCCTTTTGCAAGGGGATGGCTACACCTTC	CASSTLLQGDGYTF
NA	TRBV6-5	NA	TRBJ2-2	TGTGCCAGCAGTTACCTGGGACGAACCAACACCGGGGAGCTGTTTTTT	CASSYLGRTNTGELFF
NA	TRBV7-8	TRBD2	TRBJ2-7	TGTGCCAGCAGCTTAGCGGGACTAGCGGGATACGAGCAGTACTTC	CASSLAGLAGYEQYF
NA	TRBV18	NA	TRBJ2-6	TGTGCCAGCTCACCTGTCCCAGGGCCGGGGAACTCTGGGGCCAACGTCCTGACTTTC	CASSPVPGPGNSGANVLTF
NA	TRBV28	NA	TRBJ2-7	TGTGCCAGCAGTTCACCTTCAGGGGACCACCAGTACTTC	CASSSPSGDHQYF
NA	TRBV10-3	NA	TRBJ1-2	TGTGCCATCAGCCCCCGGGAGGATGGCTACACCTTC	CAISPREDGYTF
once	TRBV7-9	TRBD2	TRBJ2-5	TGTGCCAGCAGCCAAATAGCGGGAGTAGAGACCCAGTACTTC	CASSQIAGVETQYF
NA	TRBV6-2/TRBV6-3	TRBD2	TRBJ2-7	TGTGCCAGCAGTTACCCAATTAGCGGGGTCGACTACGAGCAGTACTTC	CASSYPISGVDYEQYF
few	TRBV6-5	NA	TRBJ1-5	TGTGCCAGCAACCGAGGGTATCAGCCCCAGCATTTT	CASNRGYQPQHF
NA	TRBV19	NA	TRBJ2-5	TGTGCCAGTAGTAACCGCCAGGAGACCCAGTACTTC	CASSNRQETQYF
NA	TRBV4-3	TRBD2	TRBJ2-3	TGCGCCAGCAGCCAAGTTCTTAGCGGGAGGGCCGAAATAGATACGCAGTATTTT	CASSQVLSGRAEIDTQYF
once	TRBV27	NA	TRBJ1-2	TGTGCCAGCAGTTTCCAAGGGAGCGGCTACTATGGCTACACCTTC	CASSFQGSGYYGYTF